Included here is one T cell receptor beta chain sequence, with context. Its specificity is unknown. The table came from immunoSEQ multiplex PCR; TCRdb's copy has only in-frame clones and leaves some out. The data show 140,000 or so clones, with just under 95% seen just once and 12% held by the top ten. These data belong to a study of T cell responses to AZD1222 COVID-19 vaccine. Study-wide results and limits: Repertoires were collected only later (after the peak T cell response had occurred). Donors, mostly white British, included more females; clonal diversity was possibly underestimated. At 160-218 and 743-854, vaccine-associated CD4 TCRs were dominant, and they spanned spike.

From germline, CDR1 is SGHTA and CDR2 FQGTGA. The CDR3 is made up of 15 amino acids. Between the trimmed V and J ends, which lost 6 bases and 3 bases, there was a span of 18 bases. V is TRBV7-3 and J is TRBJ2-7; no reliable D call. The TCR was taken from an adult who had recovered from COVID-19. The sample consisted of peripheral blood, taken after recovery from COVID-19. CDR3 coding DNA: TGTGCCAGCAGTCCGGGTTTCGTATCCCTCTACGAGCAGTACTTC. Encoded protein: CASSPGFVSLYEQYF.